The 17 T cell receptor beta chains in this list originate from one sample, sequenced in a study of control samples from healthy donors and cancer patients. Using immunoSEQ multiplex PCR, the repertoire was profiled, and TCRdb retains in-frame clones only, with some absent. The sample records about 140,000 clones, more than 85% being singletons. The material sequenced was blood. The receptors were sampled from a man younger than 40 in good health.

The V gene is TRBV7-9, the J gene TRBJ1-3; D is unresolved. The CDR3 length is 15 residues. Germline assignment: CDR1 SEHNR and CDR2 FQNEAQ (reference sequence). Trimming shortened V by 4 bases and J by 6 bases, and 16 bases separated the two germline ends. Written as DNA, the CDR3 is TGTGCCAGCAGCTCACTGAGGTTCCTGAAAAACACCATATATTTT. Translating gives CASSSLRFLKNTIYF.

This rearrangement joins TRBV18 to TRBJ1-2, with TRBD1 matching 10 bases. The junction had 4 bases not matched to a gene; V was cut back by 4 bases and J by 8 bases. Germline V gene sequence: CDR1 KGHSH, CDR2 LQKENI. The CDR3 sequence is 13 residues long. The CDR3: CASSRDRGDGYTF. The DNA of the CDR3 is TGTGCCAGCTCACGGGACAGGGGTGACGGCTACACCTTC.

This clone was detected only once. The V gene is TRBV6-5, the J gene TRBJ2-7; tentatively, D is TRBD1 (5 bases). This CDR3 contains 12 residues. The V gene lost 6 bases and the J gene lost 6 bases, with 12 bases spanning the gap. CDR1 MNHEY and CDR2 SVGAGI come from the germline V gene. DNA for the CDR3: TGTGCCAGCAGGAATCAGGGTTTCGAGCAGTACTTC. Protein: CASRNQGFEQYF.

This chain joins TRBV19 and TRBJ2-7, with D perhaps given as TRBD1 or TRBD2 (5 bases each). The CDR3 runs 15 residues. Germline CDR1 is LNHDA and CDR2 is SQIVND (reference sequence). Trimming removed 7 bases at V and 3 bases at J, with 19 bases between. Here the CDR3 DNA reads TGTGCCAGTACCCGCACTGGGACGGCAGACTACGAGCAGTACTTC. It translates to CASTRTGTADYEQYF.

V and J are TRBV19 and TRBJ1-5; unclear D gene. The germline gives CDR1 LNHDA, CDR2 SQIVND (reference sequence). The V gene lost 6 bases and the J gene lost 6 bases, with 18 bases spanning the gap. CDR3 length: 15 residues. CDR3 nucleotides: TGTGCCAGTAGAGCCCCCGACAACCTCGGTCAGCCCCAGCATTTT. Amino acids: CASRAPDNLGQPQHF.

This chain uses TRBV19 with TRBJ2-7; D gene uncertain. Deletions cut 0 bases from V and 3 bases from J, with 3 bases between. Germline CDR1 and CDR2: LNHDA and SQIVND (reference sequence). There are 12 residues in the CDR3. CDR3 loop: CASSIDGYEQYF. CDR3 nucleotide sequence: TGTGCCAGTAGTATAGACGGCTACGAGCAGTACTTC.

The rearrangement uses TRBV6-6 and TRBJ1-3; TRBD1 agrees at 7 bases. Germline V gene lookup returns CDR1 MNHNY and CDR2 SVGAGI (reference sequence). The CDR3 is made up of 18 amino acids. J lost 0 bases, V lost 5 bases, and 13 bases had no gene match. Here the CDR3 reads CASSPPADRASSGNTIYF. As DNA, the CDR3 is TGTGCCAGCAGTCCCCCGGCAGACAGGGCAAGCTCTGGAAACACCATATATTTT.

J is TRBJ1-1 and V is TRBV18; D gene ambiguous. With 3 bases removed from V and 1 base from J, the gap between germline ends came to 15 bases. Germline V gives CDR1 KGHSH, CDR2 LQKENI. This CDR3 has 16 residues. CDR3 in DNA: TGTGCCAGCTCACCTAAAACTGGACCGGGGAACACTGAAGCTTTCTTT. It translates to CASSPKTGPGNTEAFF.

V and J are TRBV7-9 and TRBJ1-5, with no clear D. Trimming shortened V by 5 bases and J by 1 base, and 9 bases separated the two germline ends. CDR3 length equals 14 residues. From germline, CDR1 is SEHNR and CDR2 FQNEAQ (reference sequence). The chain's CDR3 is CASSGRDSNQPQHF. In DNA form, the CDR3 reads TGTGCCAGCAGCGGGCGAGACAGCAATCAGCCCCAGCATTTT.

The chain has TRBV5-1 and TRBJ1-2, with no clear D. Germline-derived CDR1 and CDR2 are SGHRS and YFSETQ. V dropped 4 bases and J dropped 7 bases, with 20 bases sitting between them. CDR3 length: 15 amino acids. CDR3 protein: CASSLRRAGHSGYTF. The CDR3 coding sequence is TGCGCCAGCAGCCTCAGGCGTGCAGGCCATTCTGGCTACACCTTC.

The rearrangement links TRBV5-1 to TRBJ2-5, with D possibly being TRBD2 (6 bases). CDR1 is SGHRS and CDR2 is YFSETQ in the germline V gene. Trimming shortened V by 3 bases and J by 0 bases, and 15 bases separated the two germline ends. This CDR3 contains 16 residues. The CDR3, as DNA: TGCGCCAGCAGCTGGGAGGCGGGCGGCGACCAAGAGACCCAGTACTTC. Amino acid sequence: CASSWEAGGDQETQYF.

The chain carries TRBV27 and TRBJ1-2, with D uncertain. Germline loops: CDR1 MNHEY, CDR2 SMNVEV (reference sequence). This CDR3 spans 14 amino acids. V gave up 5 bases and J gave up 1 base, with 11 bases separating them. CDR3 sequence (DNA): TGTGCCAGCAGTCCGCGTACCTTTAACTATGGCTACACCTTC. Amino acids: CASSPRTFNYGYTF.

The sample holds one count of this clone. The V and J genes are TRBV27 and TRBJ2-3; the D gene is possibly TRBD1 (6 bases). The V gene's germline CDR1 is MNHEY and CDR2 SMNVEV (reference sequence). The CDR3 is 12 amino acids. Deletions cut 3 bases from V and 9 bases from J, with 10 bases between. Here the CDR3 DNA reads TGTGCCAGCAGTTTGGTCGGACAGACGCAGTATTTT. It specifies CASSLVGQTQYF.

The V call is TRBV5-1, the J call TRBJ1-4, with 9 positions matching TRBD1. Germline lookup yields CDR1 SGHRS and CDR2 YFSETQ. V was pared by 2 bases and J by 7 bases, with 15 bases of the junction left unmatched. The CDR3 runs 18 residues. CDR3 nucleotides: TGCGCCAGCAGCTTAACCGGGACAGGGACGAAACTAAGTGAAAAACTGTTTTTT. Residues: CASSLTGTGTKLSEKLFF.

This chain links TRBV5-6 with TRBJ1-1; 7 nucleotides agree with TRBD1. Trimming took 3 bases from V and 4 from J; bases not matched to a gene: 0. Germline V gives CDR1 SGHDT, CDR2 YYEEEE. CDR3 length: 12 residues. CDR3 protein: CASSSGGTEAFF. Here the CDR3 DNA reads TGTGCCAGCAGCTCAGGGGGCACTGAAGCTTTCTTT.

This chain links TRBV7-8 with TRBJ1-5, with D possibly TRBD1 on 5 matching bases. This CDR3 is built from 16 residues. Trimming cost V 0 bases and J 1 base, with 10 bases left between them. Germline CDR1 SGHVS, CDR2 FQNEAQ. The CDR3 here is CASSLAGGRSNQPQHF. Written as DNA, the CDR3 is TGTGCCAGCAGCTTAGCGGGGGGTAGGAGCAATCAGCCCCAGCATTTT.

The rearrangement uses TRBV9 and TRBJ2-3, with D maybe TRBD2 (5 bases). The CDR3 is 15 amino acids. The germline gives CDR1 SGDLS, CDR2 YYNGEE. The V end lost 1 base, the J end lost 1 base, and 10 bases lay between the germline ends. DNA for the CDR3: TGTGCCAGCAGCGTACTAGCACGGGGCACAGATACGCAGTATTTT. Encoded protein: CASSVLARGTDTQYF. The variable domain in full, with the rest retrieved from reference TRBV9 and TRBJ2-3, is DSGVTQTPKHLITATGQRVTLRCSPRSGDLSVYWYQQSLDQGLQFLIQYYNGEERAKGNILERFSAQQFPDLHSELNLSSLELGDSALYFCASSVLARGTDTQYFGPGTRLTVL.